This TCR beta chain is from a study of T cells after yellow fever vaccination. Findings and limits, study-wide: Subsequent to the booster, the majority of primary-vaccination clones reappeared (around 96% CD4, 88% CD8).

Germline V gene lookup returns CDR1 MDHEN and CDR2 SYDVKM. The CDR3 has 14 amino acids. V lost 5 bases, J lost 7 bases, and 6 bases stayed unmatched. About this clonotype: The antigen remains undetermined.

5'RACE template switching produced TCR cDNA carrying a universal primer site and UMIs. MiXCR, run by TCRdb on the 5' RACE reads, gives a single entry per CDR3 protein. The top ten hold 14% to 15% of the sample, which has about 630,000 distinct CDR3 sequences, over 9% seen once. The chain combines TRBV28 with TRBJ1-4, with 8 bases matching TRBD1. This sample comprised PBMCs, obtained on the day of the yellow fever booster vaccination. This TCR derives from a young man who received the YFV17D yellow fever vaccine. CDR3 sequence (DNA): TGTGCCAGCAGTACTGGACAGGGCCCTGAAAAACTGTTTTTT. Translation gives CASSTGQGPEKLFF.